The 27 T cell receptor beta chains below come from one sample, sequenced in a study of cytomegalovirus exposure and HLA in healthy donors. PCR involved 60 Vbeta and 13 Jbeta primers. Only in-frame clones appear in the TCRdb table, and some are missing; sequencing was by immunoSEQ multiplex PCR. This table has approximately 300,000 clones, around 80% appearing once. The sequenced sample was PBMCs. The receptor set was obtained from a girl aged 2 to 10 in good health and CMV-seronegative.

The table lists this clone with a count of one. This sequence joins TRBV4-1 and TRBJ1-4; 7 nucleotides agree with TRBD1. The CDR3 runs to 16 residues. The ends lost 0 bases at V and 8 bases at J; junction bases unmatched: 9. Germline CDR1 and CDR2: MGHRA and YSYEKL. CDR3 sequence (DNA): TGCGCCAGCAGCCAAGAGGGTACCGGGACAGAGGAAAAACTGTTTTTT. Translating gives CASSQEGTGTEEKLFF.

This clone has only one observation. The J gene is TRBJ2-2, the V gene TRBV30, with D perhaps TRBD2 (5 bases). V gave up 2 bases and J gave up 1 base, with 14 bases separating them. The CDR3 is made up of 16 amino acids. CDR1 is GTSNPN, CDR2 SVGIG, per germline (reference sequence). Written as DNA, the CDR3 is TGTGCCTGGAGTAACGGAGAGGGTTTGAACACCGGGGAGCTGTTTTTT. Its translation: CAWSNGEGLNTGELFF.

In this sample, this clone turned up once. The J gene is TRBJ1-1, the V gene TRBV10-1, with D unresolved. The CDR3 totals 13 residues. Trimming stripped 4 bases from V and 1 base from J, with 7 bases between. Germline V lookup: CDR1 WNHNN, CDR2 SYGVQD (reference sequence). Here the CDR3 DNA reads TGCGCCAGCAGTGCTCTGAGGAACACTGAAGCTTTCTTT. Amino acids: CASSALRNTEAFF.

The DNA of the CDR3 is TGTGCCAGCAGTGAGGCCCCCGGACAGGGTACGTTTGGGGCCAACGTCCTGACTTTC. As protein: CASSEAPGQGTFGANVLTF. The J gene is TRBJ2-6, the V gene TRBV6-1; 8 positions agree with TRBD1. V shed 3 bases and J 3 bases; nucleotides not matched to a gene: 13. The germline gives CDR1 MNHNS, CDR2 SASEGT. CDR3 size: 19 residues.

The rearrangement uses TRBV5-5 and TRBJ2-7; possibly TRBD1 for D (6 bases). CDR1 is SGHKS and CDR2 is YYEKEE in the germline V gene (reference sequence). The V end was cut by 4 bases, the J end by 2 bases, with 16 bases between. This CDR3 has 15 amino acids. The CDR3 DNA reads TGTGCCAGCAGCATCCGGGACACCTTAACCTACGAGCAGTACTTC. It encodes CASSIRDTLTYEQYF.

The CDR3 coding sequence is TGTGCCAGCAGTCGTGGACTAGCCTCAGAGACCCAGTACTTC. It translates to CASSRGLASETQYF. This chain links TRBV9 with TRBJ2-5; the match to TRBD2 covers 8 bases. The trim removed 5 bases at V and 4 bases at J, leaving 7 bases unmatched. The CDR3 has 14 amino acids. CDR1 SGDLS and CDR2 YYNGEE come from the germline V gene.

V usage is TRBV6-5 and J usage is TRBJ1-4; tentatively, D is TRBD1 (5 bases). CDR1 is MNHEY, CDR2 SVGAGI, per germline. V lost 0 bases to trimming and J lost 5 bases, with 10 bases between them. The CDR3 has 15 amino acids. DNA of the CDR3: TGTGCCAGCAGTTACTCCGGGGCGGGGAATGAAAAACTGTTTTTT. Protein: CASSYSGAGNEKLFF.

This clone was detected a few times. The chain joins TRBV14 to TRBJ2-1; TRBD2 aligns across 11 bases. Germline values: CDR1 SGHDN, CDR2 FVKESK. Trimming removed 4 bases from V and 4 bases from J; junction bases left unmatched: 6. The CDR3 has 16 residues. The CDR3 loop is CASSLIAGGLYNEQFF. The DNA for the CDR3 is TGTGCCAGCAGCCTAATAGCGGGAGGGCTTTACAATGAGCAGTTCTTC.

This chain joins TRBV19 and TRBJ2-1, with 11 bases aligning to TRBD1. The CDR3 is 15 amino acids. The germline gives CDR1 LNHDA, CDR2 SQIVND (reference sequence). V shed 6 bases and J 7 bases; nucleotides not matched to a gene: 8. CDR3 sequence: CASRLSGQGGNEQFF. The CDR3, as DNA: TGTGCCAGTAGACTCTCGGGACAGGGGGGGAATGAGCAGTTCTTC.

This clone occurred a few times. CDR3: CASSYSTSGGGYEQYF. The CDR3 DNA follows: TGTGCCAGCAGTTACTCGACGTCCGGGGGGGGCTACGAGCAGTACTTC. The rearrangement joins TRBV6-5 to TRBJ2-7; TRBD2 matches 8 bases. The germline gives CDR1 MNHEY, CDR2 SVGAGI. The V and J ends lost 0 bases and 3 bases, in that order; junction bases with no gene match: 7. The CDR3 is 16 amino acids.

The rearrangement links TRBV30 to TRBJ1-3; D might be TRBD1 (5 bases). V was cut by 3 bases and J by 0 bases, with 18 bases left in between. The germline gives CDR1 GTSNPN, CDR2 SVGIG (reference sequence). The CDR3 totals 17 residues. The CDR3 coding sequence is TGTGCCTGGAGCCTTGGGGCCCCAGGATTCTCTGGAAACACCATATATTTT. Protein: CAWSLGAPGFSGNTIYF.

Turning to this clone: This CDR3 is also generated by other DNA sequences in the sample. This chain links TRBV30 with TRBJ1-1, with D tentatively TRBD1 (6 bases). Deletions cut 5 bases from V and 0 bases from J, with 13 bases between. This CDR3 region has 14 residues. Germline values: CDR1 GTSNPN, CDR2 SVGIG (reference sequence). CDR3 nucleotide sequence: TGTGCCTGGTCACCTGGACAGCTGAACACTGAAGCTTTCTTT. Amino acid sequence: CAWSPGQLNTEAFF.

The chain has TRBV27 and TRBJ1-5; 9 positions match TRBD1. V gave up 3 bases and J gave up 3 bases; unmatched junction bases: 3. CDR3 length: 15 residues. Germline V gene data show CDR1 as MNHEY and CDR2 as SMNVEV (reference sequence). This chain's CDR3 is CASSLGQGYNQPQHF. The CDR3 DNA reads TGTGCCAGCAGTTTGGGACAGGGCTACAATCAGCCCCAGCATTTT.

The CDR3 region is CASSYRQDPATNEKLFF. The CDR3, as DNA: TGCGCCAGCAGCTACCGACAAGACCCTGCAACTAATGAAAAACTGTTTTTT. The chain uses TRBV4-1 and TRBJ1-4; D is unclear. V was pared by 5 bases and J by 0 bases, with 16 bases between. The V gene's germline CDR1 is MGHRA and CDR2 YSYEKL. The CDR3 loop spans 17 amino acids.

This clone was seen only once. The chain links TRBV5-5 to TRBJ1-5; TRBD1 is a possible D gene (6 bases). This CDR3 region has 15 residues. The V gene lost 1 base and the J gene lost 2 bases, with 10 bases spanning the gap. The germline V gene encodes CDR1 SGHKS and CDR2 YYEKEE (reference sequence). The CDR3 here is CASSLTGRGNQPQHF. Here the CDR3 DNA reads TGTGCCAGCAGCTTGACAGGGAGGGGCAATCAGCCCCAGCATTTT.

A single count supports this clone. This chain joins TRBV16 and TRBJ1-5; 8 bases line up with TRBD1. CDR3 size: 13 residues. CDR1 is KGHSY and CDR2 is FQNENV in the germline V gene. V shed 6 bases and J 2 bases; nucleotides not matched to a gene: 0. The CDR3 sequence is CASRTGGNQPQHF. The CDR3 DNA follows: TGTGCCAGCAGGACAGGGGGCAATCAGCCCCAGCATTTT.

This clone was detected only a few times. J is TRBJ2-1 and V is TRBV30; 11 nucleotides agree with TRBD2. The CDR3 is 16 residues long. The ends lost 0 bases at V and 3 bases at J; junction bases unmatched: 4. The germline CDR1 and CDR2 sequences are GTSNPN and SVGIG (reference sequence). The DNA of the CDR3 is TGTGCCTGGAGTGTAACGGGACTAGCGGACTACAATGAGCAGTTCTTC. Protein product: CAWSVTGLADYNEQFF.

The V and J genes are TRBV5-1 and TRBJ1-2, with D hard to call. V was cut by 0 bases and J by 6 bases, with 9 bases left in between. Germline V gene data show CDR1 as SGHRS and CDR2 as YFSETQ. The CDR3 contains 13 residues. CDR3 bases: TGCGCCAGCAGCTTGGGGCAGGAGGATGGCTACACCTTC. Its translation: CASSLGQEDGYTF.

The rearrangement links TRBV28 to TRBJ1-4; TRBD1 matches at 8 bases. This CDR3 has 14 amino acids. Germline CDR1 MDHEN, CDR2 SYDVKM. The trim removed 5 bases at V and 7 bases at J, leaving 6 bases unmatched. For the CDR3, the DNA is TGTGCCAGCAGTCCGGACAGGGTTGGTGAAAAACTGTTTTTT. It translates to CASSPDRVGEKLFF.

This clone was found once. The rearrangement joins TRBV15 to TRBJ2-3; 8 bases are shared with TRBD1. The CDR3 runs to 16 residues. V was clipped by 1 base and J by 1 base; unmatched bases: 4. The V gene's germline CDR1 is LNHNV and CDR2 YYDKDF (reference sequence). The CDR3 region has the DNA TGTGCCACCAGCAGAGGGACGGGACAGGGCACAGATACGCAGTATTTT. This gives the protein CATSRGTGQGTDTQYF. Looking up the rest from reference TRBV15 and TRBJ2-3 gives the full variable domain: DAMVIQNPRYQVTQFGKPVTLSCSQTLNHNVMYWYQQKSSQAPKLLFHYYDKDFNNEADTPDNFQSRRPNTSFCFLDIRSPGLGDTAMYLCATSRGTGQGTDTQYFGPGTRLTVL.

This chain connects TRBV6-1 to TRBJ1-1; TRBD1 agrees at 8 bases. Germline trimming cut 6 bases from V and 6 bases from J; bases unmatched to any gene: 12. The CDR3 sequence is 15 residues long. Germline V gene sequence: CDR1 MNHNS, CDR2 SASEGT. The CDR3 region has the DNA TGTGCCAGCAGGACTTGGGGACAGGCCGCTCCTGAAGCTTTCTTT. Translated: CASRTWGQAAPEAFF.

The V call is TRBV5-1, the J call TRBJ2-7, with no clear D. Trimming removed 2 bases at V and 1 base at J, with 16 bases between. CDR1 is SGHRS and CDR2 is YFSETQ in the germline V gene. The CDR3 spans 16 residues. CDR3 in amino acids: CASSFRVPLKSYEQYF. The CDR3 DNA reads TGCGCCAGCAGCTTCCGGGTCCCCTTGAAATCCTACGAGCAGTACTTC.

The J gene is TRBJ1-2, the V gene TRBV29-1; TRBD1 agrees at 7 bases. The CDR3 contains 14 residues. Per the germline V gene, CDR1 is SQVTM and CDR2 is ANQGSEA. The V segment lost 6 bases and the J segment 1 base; nucleotides outside the gene matches: 8. The DNA of the CDR3 is TGCAGCGTCTCGCCGGGACAGCTTAACTATGGCTACACCTTC. This codes for CSVSPGQLNYGYTF. Filled out from reference TRBV29-1 and TRBJ1-2, the complete variable domain reads SAVISQKPSRDICQRGTSLTIQCQVDSQVTMMFWYRQQPGQSLTLIATANQGSEATYESGFVIDKFPISRPNLTFSTLTVSNMSPEDSSIYLCSVSPGQLNYGYTFGSGTRLTVV.

CDR3 in amino acids: CASSRAAGAFF. Here the CDR3 DNA reads TGTGCCAGCAGCAGGGCAGCGGGAGCTTTCTTT. The chain recombines TRBV28 with TRBJ1-1; D might be TRBD1 (5 bases). This CDR3 contains 11 residues. Trimming pared 6 bases from V and 10 bases from J, leaving 12 bases between. CDR1 and CDR2 from the germline V gene are MDHEN and SYDVKM.

The chain combines TRBV9 with TRBJ2-7; D perhaps matches TRBD1 (6 bases). The CDR3 extends over 15 amino acids. V lost 0 bases, J lost 4 bases, and 14 bases lay in between. Looked up from germline, CDR1 is SGDLS and CDR2 is YYNGEE. CDR3 bases: TGTGCCAGCAGCGTAGCTGGGGGCGTAATGTACGAGCAGTACTTC. Its protein is CASSVAGGVMYEQYF.

The V call is TRBV10-3, the J call TRBJ2-1, with 10 bases identical to TRBD2. Germline CDR1 is ENHRY and CDR2 is SYGVKD. The CDR3 loop spans 15 amino acids. J gave up 4 bases and V 2 bases, and 2 bases lay outside the gene matches. The CDR3 region is CAISEASGGYNEQFF. CDR3 nucleotide sequence: TGTGCCATCAGTGAGGCTAGCGGGGGATACAATGAGCAGTTCTTC.

The genes are TRBV19 and TRBJ2-6; D is unresolved. Trimming removed 10 bases from V and 0 bases from J, with 7 bases in between. Germline V gives CDR1 LNHDA, CDR2 SQIVND (reference sequence). This CDR3 region has 13 residues. This CDR3 reads CATKNSGANVLTF. The CDR3 nucleotides read TGTGCCACAAAAAACTCTGGGGCCAACGTCCTGACTTTC.